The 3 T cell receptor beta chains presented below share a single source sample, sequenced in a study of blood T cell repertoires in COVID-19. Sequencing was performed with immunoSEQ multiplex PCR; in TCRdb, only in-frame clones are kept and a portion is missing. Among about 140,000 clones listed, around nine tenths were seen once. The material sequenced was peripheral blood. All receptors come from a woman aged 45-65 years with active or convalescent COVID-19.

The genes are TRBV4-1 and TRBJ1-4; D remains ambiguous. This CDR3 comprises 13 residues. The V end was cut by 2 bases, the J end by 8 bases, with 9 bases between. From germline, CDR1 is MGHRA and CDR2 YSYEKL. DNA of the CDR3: TGCGCCAGCAGCCAAACCGGAGTAGAAAAACTGTTTTTT. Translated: CASSQTGVEKLFF.

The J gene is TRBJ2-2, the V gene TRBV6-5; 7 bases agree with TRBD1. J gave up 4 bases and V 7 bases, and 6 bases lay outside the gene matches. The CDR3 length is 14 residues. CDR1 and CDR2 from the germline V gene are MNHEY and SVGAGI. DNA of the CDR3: TGTGCCAGCACGACAGGGTTCCTCACCGGGGAGCTGTTTTTT. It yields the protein CASTTGFLTGELFF.

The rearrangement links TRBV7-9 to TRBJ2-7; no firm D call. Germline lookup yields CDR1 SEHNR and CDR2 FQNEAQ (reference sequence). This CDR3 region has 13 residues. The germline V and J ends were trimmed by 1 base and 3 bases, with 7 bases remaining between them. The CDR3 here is CASSLGESYEQYF. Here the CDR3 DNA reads TGTGCCAGCAGCTTAGGAGAGAGCTACGAGCAGTACTTC.